What follows are 24 T cell receptor beta chains derived from one specimen sequenced in a study of blood T cell repertoires in COVID-19. Here immunoSEQ multiplex PCR was the method, and the copy in TCRdb shows in-frame clones only, minus some. The data show fewer than 300,000 clones, roughly 91% seen once. Sequenced material: PBMCs or T cells enriched from blood (not recorded which). The receptors were sampled from a woman aged 40 to 50 with acute COVID-19.

This clone was counted once. Distinct nucleotide sequences in the sample also encode this CDR3. The V gene is TRBV2, the J gene TRBJ1-5, with 10 bases fitting TRBD1. Germline loops: CDR1 SNHLY, CDR2 FYNNEI. The CDR3 is 14 residues long. With V trimmed by 4 bases and J by 6 bases, 3 bases remained unmatched. The CDR3 spells CASSGQGAGQPQHF. In nucleotides, the CDR3 is TGTGCCAGCAGTGGACAGGGGGCCGGTCAGCCCCAGCATTTT.

The V gene is TRBV11-3, the J gene TRBJ2-1; 7 bases match TRBD1. The CDR3 loop spans 13 amino acids. V dropped 2 bases and J dropped 6; count of bases not matched to a gene: 1. CDR1 is SGHNT, CDR2 YENEEA, per germline. The CDR3: CASSLTGVNEQFF. In DNA, the CDR3 is TGTGCCAGCAGCTTAACAGGGGTCAATGAGCAGTTCTTC.

The chain carries TRBV5-1 and TRBJ2-1; 7 bases map to TRBD1. The ends lost 7 bases at V and 4 bases at J; junction bases unmatched: 8. The CDR3 consists of 14 residues. CDR1 is SGHRS, CDR2 YFSETQ, per germline. The CDR3, as DNA: TGCGCCAGCTCCGACTACAGGGGTTACAATGAGCAGTTCTTC. Its translation is CASSDYRGYNEQFF.

This clone has a single count. The chain carries TRBV23-1 and TRBJ2-7, with D possibly being TRBD1 (6 bases). TRBV23-1 is filed as an ORF, its function uncertain. Trimming took 2 bases from V and 6 from J, leaving 17 bases between them. The CDR3 is 15 amino acids. The chain's CDR3 is CASSQNREKTVEQYF. The CDR3 DNA follows: TGCGCCAGCAGTCAAAACAGGGAGAAAACTGTCGAGCAGTACTTC.

The chain carries TRBV4-1 and TRBJ2-3, with TRBD2 identical over 7 bases. J lost 1 base, V lost 3 bases, and 7 bases had no gene match. This CDR3 comprises 16 residues. The V gene's germline CDR1 is MGHRA and CDR2 YSYEKL. CDR3 sequence (DNA): TGCGCCAGCAGCCAGGTTGTGGCGGGGGGCACAGATACGCAGTATTTT. Amino acids: CASSQVVAGGTDTQYF.

This rearrangement joins TRBV6-5 to TRBJ1-2; 9 nucleotides agree with TRBD1. Germline loops: CDR1 MNHEY, CDR2 SVGAGI. V shed 7 bases and J 4 bases; nucleotides not matched to a gene: 7. This CDR3 comprises 14 residues. CDR3 amino acids: CASNAADRGYGYTF. In DNA form, the CDR3 reads TGTGCCAGCAACGCCGCGGACAGGGGCTATGGCTACACCTTC.

This clone was counted a few times. V and J are TRBV6-5 and TRBJ2-1; TRBD1 aligns across 7 bases. Germline assignment: CDR1 MNHEY and CDR2 SVGAGI. This CDR3 is built from 15 residues. With V trimmed by 6 bases and J by 5 bases, 10 bases remained unmatched. CDR3 in DNA: TGTGCCAGCAGGCCCACAGGGGTCCCCGACAATGAGCAGTTCTTC. As protein: CASRPTGVPDNEQFF.

The V gene is TRBV29-1, the J gene TRBJ1-3, with D possibly being TRBD1 (6 bases). Germline CDR1 is SQVTM and CDR2 is ANQGSEA. V was cut by 8 bases and J by 0 bases, with 17 bases left in between. This CDR3 region has 15 residues. The CDR3 bases are TGCAGCTTCACAGGGAAGGGCACCTCTGGAAACACCATATATTTT. This gives the protein CSFTGKGTSGNTIYF.

The chain combines TRBV7-2 with TRBJ2-2; TRBD2 matches 8 bases. Germline V gene data show CDR1 as SGHTA and CDR2 as FQGNSA. The length of the CDR3 is 17 residues. V lost 0 bases and J lost 2; bases outside the gene matches: 5. The CDR3 DNA sequence: TGTGCCAGCAGCTTAGCTCATAGCGGGGCAAACACCGGGGAGCTGTTTTTT. This translates into CASSLAHSGANTGELFF.

The chain employs TRBV2 and TRBJ1-1; tentative D call: TRBD1 (5 bases). The length of the CDR3 is 15 residues. CDR1 is SNHLY, CDR2 FYNNEI, per germline. The V gene lost 1 base and the J gene lost 4 bases, with 13 bases spanning the gap. The CDR3: CASSEVAGLGTEAFF. CDR3 coding DNA: TGTGCCAGCAGTGAAGTTGCAGGGCTGGGCACTGAAGCTTTCTTT.

The J gene is TRBJ1-1, the V gene TRBV20-1; D unclear. Trimming cost V 8 bases and J 6 bases, with 13 bases left between them. Germline V gives CDR1 DFQATT, CDR2 SNEGSKA (reference sequence). The CDR3 is 11 residues long. CDR3 sequence (DNA): TGCAGTTACGGGGTGAGGGCTGAAGCTTTCTTT. This sequence encodes CSYGVRAEAFF.

This rearrangement joins TRBV5-1 to TRBJ1-6; D is unresolved. From germline, CDR1 is SGHRS and CDR2 YFSETQ. The V end was cut by 3 bases, the J end by 5 bases, with 9 bases between. CDR3 size: 14 residues. CDR3 sequence (DNA): TGCGCCAGCAGCTCGAGAGAGAATAATTCACCCCTCCACTTT. Translation gives CASSSRENNSPLHF.

This chain uses TRBV6-5 with TRBJ1-1, with a weak D call TRBD1 (6 bases). Trimming cost V 8 bases and J 1 base, with 14 bases left between them. The CDR3 runs to 14 residues. Per germline, CDR1 MNHEY and CDR2 SVGAGI. CDR3 coding DNA: TGTGCCAGCTTGACAGGACATTCGAACACTGAAGCTTTCTTT. Amino acids: CASLTGHSNTEAFF.

The chain joins TRBV3-1 (or the pseudogene TRBV3-2) to TRBJ2-1; the match to TRBD1 covers 10 bases. After removal of 1 base from V and 8 bases from J, the junction contained 5 bases not matched to a gene. Germline V gene lookup returns CDR1 LGHDT and CDR2 YNNKEL (reference sequence). There are 15 residues in the CDR3. CDR3 in DNA: TGTGCCAGCAGCCAAGGGGGACAGGGGATGGATGAGCAGTTCTTC. Amino acid sequence: CASSQGGQGMDEQFF.

The rearrangement joins TRBV5-1 to TRBJ2-1, with D possibly being TRBD2 (6 bases). This CDR3 contains 13 residues. The V end lost 4 bases, the J end lost 6 bases, and 11 bases lay between the germline ends. Germline CDR1 reads SGHRS; CDR2 reads YFSETQ. The CDR3 DNA reads TGCGCCAGCAGCCAGGATAGCGGCAATGAGCAGTTCTTC. It translates to CASSQDSGNEQFF.

With regard to this clone: An end of the junction does not agree with germline; a read error may underlie this. The V call is TRBV4-3, the J call TRBJ2-7, with TRBD2 matching 7 bases. In germline, CDR1 is LGHNA, CDR2 YSLEER. The CDR3 is made up of 14 amino acids. The CDR3 sequence is CASSQDWGGSLPTF. The CDR3 DNA sequence: TGCGCCAGCAGCCAAGATTGGGGGGGAAGTCTCCCAACTTTC.

The V and J genes are TRBV28 and TRBJ2-4, with D possibly matching TRBD1 (5 bases). Germline-derived CDR1 and CDR2 are MDHEN and SYDVKM. The CDR3 runs to 16 residues. V was cut by 5 bases and J by 8 bases, with 22 bases left in between. The chain's CDR3 is CASSLSGLAGSDIQYF. Here the CDR3 DNA reads TGTGCCAGCAGTCTCTCTGGCCTGGCAGGGTCGGACATTCAGTACTTC.

CDR3 coding DNA: TGTGCCAGCAGTGAAGAGGACAGACGGTGGGATGAGCAGTTCTTC. Amino acids: CASSEEDRRWDEQFF. This chain links TRBV6-1 with TRBJ2-1, with D possibly matching TRBD1 (6 bases). The V gene's germline CDR1 is MNHNS and CDR2 SASEGT. The length of the CDR3 is 15 residues. V shed 1 base and J shed 8 bases, with 15 bases lying between them.

J is TRBJ2-1 and V is TRBV9, with D possibly matching TRBD2 (6 bases). Germline V CDR1 and CDR2: SGDLS, YYNGEE. The CDR3 contains 14 residues. V was shortened by 10 bases and J by 5 bases, with 19 bases between the two germline ends. The chain's CDR3 is CAFSPGDANNEQFF. The CDR3 bases are TGTGCCTTCTCCCCGGGAGACGCCAACAATGAGCAGTTCTTC.

The chain has TRBV27 and TRBJ2-7, with 13 bases fitting TRBD2. The germline V gene encodes CDR1 MNHEY and CDR2 SMNVEV (reference sequence). After removal of 6 bases from V and 2 bases from J, the junction contained 4 bases not matched to a gene. This CDR3 is 15 amino acids long. CDR3 in DNA: TGTGCCAGCAGGAAGACTAGCGGGAGGACCTACGAGCAGTACTTC. Its protein product is CASRKTSGRTYEQYF.

This rearrangement joins TRBV10-1 to TRBJ1-5; 8 nucleotides align to TRBD1. The trim removed 3 bases at V and 6 bases at J, leaving 4 bases unmatched. Germline loops: CDR1 WNHNN, CDR2 SYGVQD (reference sequence). There are 14 residues in the CDR3. CDR3 protein: CASSDRGRSQPQHF. DNA for the CDR3: TGCGCCAGCAGTGACAGGGGGCGAAGTCAGCCCCAGCATTTT.

This clone has just a few counts. The V call is TRBV25-1, the J call TRBJ1-5, with D uncertain. CDR1 and CDR2 from the germline V gene are MGHDK and SYGVNS. The CDR3 is 13 amino acids. Trimming pared 3 bases from V and 7 bases from J, leaving 10 bases between. The CDR3 nucleotides are TGTGCCAGCAGTGATGGGAGGGCACAGCCCCAGCATTTT. Protein: CASSDGRAQPQHF.

This chain uses TRBV3-1 (or the pseudogene TRBV3-2) with TRBJ2-3; 10 positions match TRBD2. The CDR3 spans 22 residues. Germline V gene data show CDR1 as LGHDT and CDR2 as YNNKEL (reference sequence). The V and J ends lost 1 base and 2 bases, in that order; junction bases with no gene match: 21. This chain's CDR3 is CASSQGKWTSGKKNIYTDTQYF. Here the CDR3 DNA reads TGTGCCAGCAGCCAAGGCAAGTGGACTAGCGGAAAAAAAAACATTTACACAGATACGCAGTATTTT.

This chain joins TRBV29-1 and TRBJ2-1; the match to TRBD2 covers 13 bases. The J segment lost 7 bases and the V segment lost 6 bases, leaving 6 bases of the junction unmatched. The germline gives CDR1 SQVTM, CDR2 ANQGSEA. The CDR3 is 14 amino acids. In DNA, the CDR3 is TGCAGCGTCCTGACTAGCGGGAGGAGTAATGAGCAGTTCTTC. It encodes CSVLTSGRSNEQFF.